The rows below give T cell receptor beta chains drawn from one sample of a study of cytomegalovirus exposure and HLA in healthy donors. Clones were read by immunoSEQ multiplex PCR, and TCRdb kept only the in-frame ones, dropping some. The data show about 140,000 clones, more than 70% seen once. The sample taken for sequencing was PBMCs. The receptor set was obtained from a man in his forties in good health and CMV-seronegative. The CDR3 runs from the conserved cysteine through the conserved F or W. A D gene is named only where the DNA matches it firmly. Clone size is stated in some rows and not others, as once, few, many or a class when expanded.

V: TRBV7-7
D: -
size: -
J: TRBJ2-5
CDR3: CASSDPWRAGMAGQETQYF
DNA: TGTGCCAGCAGCGATCCCTGGAGGGCAGGGATGGCCGGACAAGAGACCCAGTACTTC

V: TRBV7-2
D: -
size: few
J: TRBJ2-7
CDR3: CASSLVPGSGEQYF
DNA: TGTGCCAGCAGCTTAGTACCAGGGTCGGGCGAGCAGTACTTC

V: TRBV10-3
D: TRBD2
size: -
J: TRBJ2-7
CDR3: CAISALGLAGYPSSYEQYF
DNA: TGTGCCATCAGTGCCTTGGGACTAGCGGGATACCCGAGCTCCTACGAGCAGTACTTC

V: TRBV19
D: -
size: -
J: TRBJ2-5
CDR3: CASSIQGRETQYF
DNA: TGTGCCAGTAGTATACAGGGCCGAGAGACCCAGTACTTC

V: TRBV6-1
D: -
size: -
J: TRBJ1-6
CDR3: CASSPTGNSPLHF
DNA: TGTGCCAGCAGCCCGACAGGAAATTCACCCCTCCACTTT

V: TRBV28
D: TRBD1
size: -
J: TRBJ1-2
CDR3: CASSFVGGGGYTF
DNA: TGTGCCAGCAGTTTCGTAGGGGGCGGTGGCTACACCTTC

V: TRBV7-9
D: -
size: -
J: TRBJ1-2
CDR3: CASSLAGGPYGYTF
DNA: TGTGCCAGCAGCTTAGCGGGGGGTCCCTATGGCTACACCTTC

V: TRBV7-8
D: TRBD2
size: once
J: TRBJ2-6
CDR3: CASSFLAGVFSGANVLTF
DNA: TGTGCCAGCAGCTTCCTAGCGGGGGTGTTCTCTGGGGCCAACGTCCTGACTTTC

V: TRBV30
D: -
size: -
J: TRBJ1-2
CDR3: CAWSVLYYGYTF
DNA: TGTGCCTGGAGTGTACTGTACTATGGCTACACCTTC

V: TRBV27
D: -
size: -
J: TRBJ2-7
CDR3: CASSFGQGNEQYF
DNA: TGTGCCAGCAGTTTTGGGCAGGGAAACGAGCAGTACTTC

V: TRBV6-5
D: -
size: -
J: TRBJ1-3
CDR3: CASSYDNGGNGNTIYF
DNA: TGTGCCAGCAGTTACGATAATGGGGGGAACGGAAACACCATATATTTT

V: TRBV5-1
D: -
size: once
J: TRBJ2-4
CDR3: CASSLAGVRTGGKNIQYF
DNA: TGCGCCAGCAGCTTGGCCGGGGTAAGGACAGGAGGGAAAAACATTCAGTACTTC

V: TRBV7-9
D: -
size: many
J: TRBJ2-5
CDR3: CASRSTRLGLQETQYF
DNA: TGTGCCAGCAGGTCAACCCGGCTAGGTCTACAAGAGACCCAGTACTTC

V: TRBV11-2
D: -
size: -
J: TRBJ2-7
CDR3: CASSITSSYEQYF
DNA: TGTGCCAGCAGTATAACCAGCTCCTACGAGCAGTACTTC

V: TRBV28
D: TRBD1
size: few
J: TRBJ1-1
CDR3: CASSLGTALNTEAFF
DNA: TGTGCCAGCAGTTTGGGGACAGCGTTGAACACTGAAGCTTTCTTT

V: TRBV5-4
D: -
size: -
J: TRBJ2-2
CDR3: CASSFRNAGGRELFF
DNA: TGTGCCAGCAGCTTCCGAAATGCTGGGGGCAGGGAGCTGTTTTTT

V: TRBV18
D: TRBD1
size: few
J: TRBJ2-5
CDR3: CASSPRDAGGWETQYF
DNA: TGTGCCAGCTCACCACGCGACGCAGGGGGCTGGGAGACCCAGTACTTC

V: TRBV9
D: -
size: -
J: TRBJ2-3
CDR3: CASSVARDTDTQYF
DNA: TGTGCCAGCAGCGTAGCCAGGGACACAGATACGCAGTATTTT

V: TRBV19
D: -
size: -
J: TRBJ2-5
CDR3: CASSMGGETQYF
DNA: TGTGCCAGTAGTATGGGCGGGGAGACCCAGTACTTC

V: TRBV9
D: TRBD1
size: -
J: TRBJ2-6
CDR3: CASSVVGTGASGANVLTF
DNA: TGTGCCAGCAGCGTAGTAGGGACAGGGGCTTCTGGGGCCAACGTCCTGACTTTC

V: TRBV2
D: TRBD2
size: few
J: TRBJ2-7
CDR3: CASRLGTSGNYEQYF
DNA: TGTGCCAGCAGGCTTGGGACTAGCGGGAATTACGAGCAGTACTTC

V: TRBV9
D: TRBD2
size: few
J: TRBJ2-7
CDR3: CASSGAGGRYEQYF
DNA: TGTGCCAGCAGCGGAGCGGGAGGGCGCTACGAGCAGTACTTC

V: TRBV30
D: TRBD1
size: once
J: TRBJ2-3
CDR3: CAWKTGGDTQYF
DNA: TGTGCCTGGAAGACAGGGGGAGATACGCAGTATTTT

V: TRBV30
D: -
size: -
J: TRBJ2-2
CDR3: CAWSVNTGELFF
DNA: TGTGCCTGGAGCGTTAACACCGGGGAGCTGTTTTTT

V: TRBV5-1
D: TRBD1
size: -
J: TRBJ2-7
CDR3: CASSLAGQGDEQYF
DNA: TGCGCCAGCAGCTTGGCAGGACAGGGGGACGAGCAGTACTTC

V: TRBV7-9
D: TRBD2
size: -
J: TRBJ2-7
CDR3: CASSPTSGAFYF
DNA: TGTGCCAGCAGCCCTACTAGCGGAGCCTTCTATTTC